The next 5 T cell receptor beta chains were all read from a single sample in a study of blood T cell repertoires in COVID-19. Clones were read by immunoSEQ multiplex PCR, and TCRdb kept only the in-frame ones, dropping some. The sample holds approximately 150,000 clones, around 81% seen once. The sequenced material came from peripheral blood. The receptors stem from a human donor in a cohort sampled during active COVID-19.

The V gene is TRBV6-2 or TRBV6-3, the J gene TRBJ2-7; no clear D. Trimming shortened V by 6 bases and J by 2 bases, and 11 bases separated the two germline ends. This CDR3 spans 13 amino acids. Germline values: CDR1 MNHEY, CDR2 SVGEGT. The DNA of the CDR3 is TGTGCCAGCAGCCGCCCGGAGACCTACGAGCAGTACTTC. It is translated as CASSRPETYEQYF.

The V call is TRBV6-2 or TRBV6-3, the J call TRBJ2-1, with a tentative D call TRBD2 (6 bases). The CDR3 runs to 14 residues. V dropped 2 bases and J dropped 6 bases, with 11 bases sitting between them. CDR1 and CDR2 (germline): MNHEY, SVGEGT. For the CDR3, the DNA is TGTGCCAGCAGTTACGGGGCGGGATTCAATGAGCAGTTCTTC. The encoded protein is CASSYGAGFNEQFF.

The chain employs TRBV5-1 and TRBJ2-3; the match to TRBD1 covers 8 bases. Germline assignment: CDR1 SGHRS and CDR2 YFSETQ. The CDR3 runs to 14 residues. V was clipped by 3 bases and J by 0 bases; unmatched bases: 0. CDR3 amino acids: CASSWDRSTDTQYF. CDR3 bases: TGCGCCAGCAGCTGGGACAGGAGCACAGATACGCAGTATTTT.

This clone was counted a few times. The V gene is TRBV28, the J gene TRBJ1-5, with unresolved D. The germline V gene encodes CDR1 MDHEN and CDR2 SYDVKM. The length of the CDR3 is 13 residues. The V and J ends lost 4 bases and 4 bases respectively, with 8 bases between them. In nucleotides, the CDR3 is TGTGCCAGCAGTTCCCGGAGGAATCAGCCCCAGCATTTT. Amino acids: CASSSRRNQPQHF.

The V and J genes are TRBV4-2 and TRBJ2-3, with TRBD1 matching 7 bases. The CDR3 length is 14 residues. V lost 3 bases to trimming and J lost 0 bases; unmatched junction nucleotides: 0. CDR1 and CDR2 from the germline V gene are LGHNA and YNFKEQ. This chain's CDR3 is CASSQTGSTDTQYF. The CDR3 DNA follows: TGTGCCAGCAGCCAGACAGGGAGCACAGATACGCAGTATTTT.